This TCR beta chain appears in the sequencing data of a study of blood T cell repertoires in COVID-19. Study at large: Acute-phase and convalescent COVID-19 samples originated in the United States, Italy and Spain. The analysed material was cDNA or gDNA that came from T cells, B-cell-depleted T cells, or PBMCs.

The authors' processing: Reference gene primer amplification in the assay estimated nucleated cell counts. Repertoires were generated with immunoSEQ multiplex PCR, while TCRdb's copy carries only in-frame clones and drops some. That table gives V, J and clone size, and the DNA gave D and trimming. The sample lists about 230,000 clones, about nine tenths occurring once. Seattle-derived patients entered the study during active infection and were followed longitudinally. The CDR3 totals 11 residues. What was sequenced was peripheral blood. The clonotype originates from a man aged 45-60 years with COVID-19, enrolled during active disease. This chain connects TRBV21-1 to TRBJ1-5; the tabulated D call, TRBD1, remains unverified against the DNA. TRBV21-1 is flagged as a pseudogene. CDR3 sequence reads: CASGFKQPQHF. CDR3 in DNA: TGTGCCAGCGGCTTTAAGCAGCCCCAGCATTTT.